Below, 31 T cell receptor beta chains from the same sample are listed, as sequenced in a study of blood T cell repertoires in COVID-19. This table comes from immunoSEQ multiplex PCR, and its TCRdb copy is limited to in-frame clones, with some not included. Seen here are a few hundred thousand clones, about 92% observed once, and the top ten hold around 0.6%. Sequencing was performed on PBMCs or T cells enriched from blood (not recorded which). The receptors were gathered from a man between 18 and 35 years old who had recovered from COVID-19.

V and J are TRBV7-9 and TRBJ1-1; D might be TRBD1 (5 bases). V lost 6 bases and J 1 base, leaving 12 bases between the germline ends. The V gene's germline CDR1 is SEHNR and CDR2 FQNEAQ (reference sequence). CDR3 length: 14 amino acids. The CDR3 sequence is CASSIPDRNTEAFF. CDR3 bases: TGTGCCAGCAGTATACCTGACAGGAACACTGAAGCTTTCTTT.

The CDR3 nucleotides read TGTGCCAGCAGGGCGGACAGCCTGGCTGGGGTTTCTGAAGCTTTCTTT. Residues: CASRADSLAGVSEAFF. The chain joins TRBV27 to TRBJ1-1; D possibly corresponds to TRBD1 (6 bases). The germline CDR1 and CDR2 sequences are MNHEY and SMNVEV (reference sequence). The CDR3 totals 16 residues. Trimming pared 6 bases from V and 6 bases from J, leaving 23 bases between.

V gene TRBV5-4 combines with J gene TRBJ1-5; D is perhaps TRBD1 (6 bases). There are 17 residues in the CDR3. V lost 5 bases, J lost 5 bases, and 23 bases lay in between. In germline, CDR1 is SGHNT, CDR2 YYREEE (reference sequence). The CDR3, as DNA: TGTGCCAGCAGTCCCTACCCCACAGGGTCGAGCGATCAGCCCCAGCATTTT. Its protein is CASSPYPTGSSDQPQHF.

This clone was found once. The chain recombines TRBV5-1 with TRBJ1-1, with D unresolved. With 6 bases removed from V and 8 bases from J, the gap between germline ends came to 11 bases. The CDR3 spans 11 residues. Looked up from germline, CDR1 is SGHRS and CDR2 is YFSETQ. The CDR3: CASTGVGEAFF. The DNA of the CDR3 is TGCGCCAGCACCGGGGTTGGGGAAGCTTTCTTT.

J is TRBJ2-3 and V is TRBV24-1; a weak D match, TRBD1 (5 bases). The CDR3 consists of 17 residues. V was trimmed by 3 bases and J by 3 bases, leaving 18 bases between them. Germline CDR1 is KGHDR and CDR2 is SFDVKD. DNA for the CDR3: TGTGCCACCAGTGATCCTAACCCAGGGCTAGAGACAGATACGCAGTATTTT. Encoded protein: CATSDPNPGLETDTQYF.

The chain carries TRBV6-4 and TRBJ1-1, with D unresolved. Germline lookup yields CDR1 MRHNA and CDR2 SNTAGT. This CDR3 has 13 residues. Trimming took 6 bases from V and 0 from J, leaving 8 bases between them. The CDR3 DNA sequence: TGTGCCAGCAGAGCACGTATGAACACTGAAGCTTTCTTT. Its protein product is CASRARMNTEAFF.

In its sample, this clone was seen once. The chain couples TRBV14 to TRBJ1-2; D is ambiguous. This CDR3 is 15 amino acids long. V was cut by 0 bases and J by 8 bases, with 16 bases left in between. Germline V gene data show CDR1 as SGHDN and CDR2 as FVKESK. This CDR3 is CASSQDTGRRSGYTF. The CDR3 coding sequence is TGTGCCAGCAGCCAAGATACGGGAAGGAGGAGCGGCTACACCTTC.

The chain carries TRBV28 and TRBJ2-7; possible D gene TRBD2, 6 bases. Germline V gene data show CDR1 as MDHEN and CDR2 as SYDVKM. The V end lost 7 bases, the J end lost 1 base, and 14 bases lay between the germline ends. The CDR3 sequence is 14 residues long. The CDR3: CASNGGIVSYEQYF. The CDR3 DNA reads TGTGCCAGCAATGGAGGGATCGTTTCCTACGAGCAGTACTTC.

V usage is TRBV5-1 and J usage is TRBJ2-7, with 7 bases identical to TRBD1. This CDR3 is 15 amino acids long. Germline loops: CDR1 SGHRS, CDR2 YFSETQ. Germline trimming cut 4 bases from V and 6 bases from J; bases unmatched to any gene: 13. In DNA form, the CDR3 reads TGCGCCAGCAGCCCAACAGGGGCCGGGAACTCCGAGCAGTACTTC. Encoded protein: CASSPTGAGNSEQYF.

V usage is TRBV5-1 and J usage is TRBJ2-1; D uncertain. V was clipped by 5 bases and J by 8 bases, with 14 bases between them. This CDR3 region has 13 residues. The V gene's germline CDR1 is SGHRS and CDR2 YFSETQ. CDR3 protein: CASSALPGDEQFF. CDR3 DNA: TGCGCCAGCAGTGCTCTGCCCGGTGATGAGCAGTTCTTC.

This chain uses TRBV3-1 (or the pseudogene TRBV3-2) with TRBJ2-7; TRBD2 agrees at 12 bases. There are 15 residues in the CDR3. The V segment lost 4 bases and the J segment 5 bases; nucleotides outside the gene matches: 6. Germline V lookup: CDR1 LGHDT, CDR2 YNNKEL (reference sequence). The CDR3 region has the DNA TGTGCCAGCAGCCTTCGCGGGACTAGCGGGCACGAGCAGTACTTC. Amino acids: CASSLRGTSGHEQYF.

The V call is TRBV7-8, the J call TRBJ2-7; D perhaps matches TRBD1 (5 bases). Germline CDR1 and CDR2: SGHVS and FQNEAQ. With 5 bases removed from V and 6 bases from J, the gap between germline ends came to 11 bases. There are 12 residues in the CDR3. CDR3 loop: CASSLDRLEQYF. The CDR3 DNA reads TGTGCCAGCAGCCTTGACAGACTCGAGCAGTACTTC. Combining the CDR3 with reference TRBV7-8 and TRBJ2-7 gives the whole variable domain GAGVSQSPRYKVAKRGQDVALRCDPISGHVSLFWYQQALGQGPEFLTYFQNEAQLDKSGLPSDRFFAERPEGSVSTLKIQRTQQEDSAVYLCASSLDRLEQYFGPGTRLTVT.

This clone was detected only once. The chain employs TRBV5-4 and TRBJ2-7, with D possibly being TRBD2 (6 bases). The germline CDR1 and CDR2 sequences are SGHNT and YYREEE (reference sequence). V lost 0 bases and J 3 bases, leaving 13 bases between the germline ends. The CDR3 has 15 amino acids. The CDR3 DNA sequence: TGTGCCAGCAGCTTGGCGGGACTTAACAGCTACGAGCAGTACTTC. Translated, it gives CASSLAGLNSYEQYF.

This chain uses TRBV27 with TRBJ1-4; tentative D call: TRBD1 (5 bases). This CDR3 has 15 residues. Deletions cut 4 bases from V and 5 bases from J, with 14 bases between. Germline CDR1 reads MNHEY; CDR2 reads SMNVEV (reference sequence). The CDR3 loop reads CASSSGPLANEKLFF. CDR3 nucleotide sequence: TGTGCCAGCAGTTCGGGACCACTAGCAAATGAAAAACTGTTTTTT.

The rearrangement uses TRBV7-9 and TRBJ1-2, with a possible D match to TRBD1 (6 bases). Trimming left V 8 bases short and J 2 bases short, with 18 bases between. Germline loops: CDR1 SEHNR, CDR2 FQNEAQ (reference sequence). There are 15 residues in the CDR3. The CDR3 DNA reads as TGTGCCAGCCACTCTTCTAGCAGGGGCAACTATGGCTACACCTTC. Encoded protein: CASHSSSRGNYGYTF.

The chain is built from TRBV30 and TRBJ1-1, with unresolved D. V lost 5 bases and J lost 2, with 15 bases in between. Per the germline V gene, CDR1 is GTSNPN and CDR2 is SVGIG (reference sequence). The CDR3 sequence is 14 residues long. The CDR3 sequence is CAWSPEAPNTEAFF. In nucleotides, the CDR3 is TGTGCCTGGTCTCCGGAGGCCCCTAACACTGAAGCTTTCTTT. The whole variable domain, filled in from reference TRBV30 and TRBJ1-1, reads SQTIHQWPATLVQPVGSPLSLECTVEGTSNPNLYWYRQAAGRGLQLLFYSVGIGQISSEVPQNLSASRPQDRQFILSSKKLLLSDSGFYLCAWSPEAPNTEAFFGQGTRLTVV.

The rearrangement uses TRBV10-3 and TRBJ1-1; perhaps TRBD1 as D (5 bases). CDR3 length: 14 amino acids. Trimming left V 1 base short and J 0 bases short, with 6 bases between. Germline assignment: CDR1 ENHRY and CDR2 SYGVKD. CDR3 sequence reads: CAISEWGMNTEAFF. The CDR3 nucleotides read TGTGCCATCAGTGAGTGGGGCATGAACACTGAAGCTTTCTTT.

CDR3 in DNA: TGTGCCAGCAGGGGGGAGGGTCCAGAAAAACTGTTTTTT. Translating gives CASRGEGPEKLFF. V usage is TRBV2 and J usage is TRBJ1-4; TRBD1 is a possible D gene (5 bases). This CDR3 is 13 amino acids long. Trimming removed 6 bases at V and 8 bases at J, with 13 bases between. From germline, CDR1 is SNHLY and CDR2 FYNNEI.

This chain links TRBV9 with TRBJ2-7, with TRBD2 matching 7 bases. The germline gives CDR1 SGDLS, CDR2 YYNGEE. The CDR3 consists of 15 residues. J gave up 3 bases and V 1 base, and 7 bases lay outside the gene matches. The chain's CDR3 is CASSVRGGPIYEQYF. CDR3 nucleotide sequence: TGTGCCAGCAGCGTACGGGGAGGGCCAATCTACGAGCAGTACTTC.

This clone was found once. The chain recombines TRBV5-1 with TRBJ2-7; D unresolved. This CDR3 has 12 amino acids. Germline CDR1 and CDR2: SGHRS and YFSETQ. Between the trimmed V and J ends, which lost 0 bases and 2 bases, there was a span of 3 bases. As DNA, the CDR3 is TGCGCCAGCAGCTTGGCCACCTACGAGCAGTACTTC. The encoded protein is CASSLATYEQYF. The variable domain in full, completed from reference TRBV5-1 and TRBJ2-7, reads KAGVTQTPRYLIKTRGQQVTLSCSPISGHRSVSWYQQTPGQGLQFLFEYFSETQRNKGNFPGRFSGRQFSNSRSEMNVSTLELGDSALYLCASSLATYEQYFGPGTRLTVT.

The chain combines TRBV6-5 with TRBJ1-4, with 9 nucleotides matching TRBD1. This CDR3 has 14 amino acids. Germline lookup yields CDR1 MNHEY and CDR2 SVGAGI. Trimming took 2 bases from V and 11 from J; bases not matched to a gene: 6. Here the CDR3 DNA reads TGTGCCAGCAGTTACACGACAGGGGGTAGTAAACTGTTTTTT. It yields the protein CASSYTTGGSKLFF.

The V gene is TRBV27, the J gene TRBJ1-1; D is unclear. Germline CDR1 is MNHEY and CDR2 is SMNVEV (reference sequence). CDR3 length equals 16 residues. The V gene lost 2 bases and the J gene lost 2 bases, with 15 bases spanning the gap. DNA for the CDR3: TGTGCCAGCAGTTTAAAGGGAGTCTCTTATAACACTGAAGCTTTCTTT. This encodes CASSLKGVSYNTEAFF.

V usage is TRBV28 and J usage is TRBJ2-7, with TRBD2 matching over 12 bases. The CDR3 is 19 amino acids. In germline, CDR1 is MDHEN, CDR2 SYDVKM. J lost 3 bases, V lost 3 bases, and 15 bases had no gene match. CDR3: CASSFVSSGRAPSHYEQYF. In DNA, the CDR3 is TGTGCCAGCAGTTTCGTCTCTAGCGGGAGGGCCCCATCCCACTACGAGCAGTACTTC.

This chain joins TRBV7-9 and TRBJ1-1, with D maybe TRBD1 (5 bases). Per the germline V gene, CDR1 is SEHNR and CDR2 is FQNEAQ (reference sequence). Deletions cut 7 bases from V and 7 bases from J, with 10 bases between. The CDR3 totals 11 residues. CDR3 loop: CASTQGGEAFF. CDR3 nucleotide sequence: TGTGCCAGCACCCAGGGCGGTGAAGCTTTCTTT.

The chain has TRBV2 and TRBJ1-2, with TRBD1 as a possible D gene (6 bases). Per the germline V gene, CDR1 is SNHLY and CDR2 is FYNNEI. The ends were cut back, 6 bases at V and 4 bases at J, with 12 bases in the middle. The CDR3 has 13 residues. The CDR3 DNA is TGTGCCAGCAGGGTTACAGGGCCCTATGGCTACACCTTC. This codes for CASRVTGPYGYTF.

As DNA, the CDR3 is TGTGCCAGCAGCGTAGTGGCTAGCGGGAAGGCAGATACGCAGTATTTT. Amino acid sequence: CASSVVASGKADTQYF. The chain couples TRBV9 to TRBJ2-3; TRBD2 aligns across 9 bases. The CDR3 runs 16 residues. Per germline, CDR1 SGDLS and CDR2 YYNGEE. J was trimmed by 4 bases and V by 0 bases; bases with no gene match: 6.

V gene TRBV28 combines with J gene TRBJ2-7, with TRBD1 matching 7 bases. Germline loops: CDR1 MDHEN, CDR2 SYDVKM. V shed 6 bases, J shed 5 bases, and the junction held 10 bases outside the gene matches. This CDR3 is built from 14 residues. Here the CDR3 reads CASSPWETGNEQYF. CDR3 bases: TGTGCCAGCAGCCCCTGGGAGACAGGGAACGAGCAGTACTTC. The full variable domain, rest sourced from reference TRBV28 and TRBJ2-7, is DVKVTQSSRYLVKRTGEKVFLECVQDMDHENMFWYRQDPGLGLRLIYFSYDVKMKEKGDIPEGYSVSREKKERFSLILESASTNQTSMYLCASSPWETGNEQYFGPGTRLTVT.

The chain joins TRBV24-1 to TRBJ1-3; no firm D call. The CDR3 has 13 amino acids. Germline V gene data show CDR1 as KGHDR and CDR2 as SFDVKD. V was pared by 0 bases and J by 5 bases, with 4 bases between. The CDR3 DNA sequence: TGTGCCACCAGTGATTTGGAGCGAAACACCATATATTTT. This encodes CATSDLERNTIYF.

The chain carries TRBV18 and TRBJ1-4, with a tentative D call TRBD1 (5 bases). Germline V gene data show CDR1 as KGHSH and CDR2 as LQKENI. The CDR3 spans 13 residues. V was shortened by 4 bases and J by 8 bases, with 11 bases between the two germline ends. The CDR3 loop is CASSRQGGEKLFF. DNA of the CDR3: TGTGCCAGCTCACGTCAGGGTGGGGAAAAACTGTTTTTT.

The CDR3 coding sequence is TGTGCCAGCCGCGGGGGAGACCCCCAGCATTTT. It encodes CASRGGDPQHF. The chain combines TRBV6-5 with TRBJ1-5; D might be TRBD1 (5 bases). This CDR3 contains 11 residues. Trimming took off 8 bases at V and 10 bases at J, with 12 bases between the two ends. Germline V lookup: CDR1 MNHEY, CDR2 SVGAGI.

As for this clone: Other DNA sequences within the sample encode an identical CDR3. The chain combines TRBV10-3 with TRBJ1-1, with 10 bases aligning to TRBD1. J was trimmed by 1 base and V by 3 bases; bases with no gene match: 2. The CDR3 totals 15 residues. The V gene's germline CDR1 is ENHRY and CDR2 SYGVKD. CDR3 sequence (DNA): TGTGCCATCAGTGAAGACAGGGGGCAGAACACTGAAGCTTTCTTT. Amino acid sequence: CAISEDRGQNTEAFF.